Below, 5 T cell receptor beta chains from the same sample are listed, as sequenced in a study of beta chain features in type 1 diabetes. The study, taken as a whole, reports: Researchers report that Type 1 diabetes patients had moderately but significantly shorter TCRB CDR3s across all four CD4+ subsets.

These receptors' antigens are unknown. cDNA synthesis used the whole RNA isolate, giving expressed TCRB sequences. Using immunoSEQ multiplex PCR, the repertoire was profiled, and TCRdb retains in-frame clones only, with some absent. The repertoire holds approximately 170,000 clones, around 8% seen once, with approximately 0.87% in the top ten. Sequencing used central memory CD4+ T cells from blood. These receptors were obtained from a woman aged 40 to 50 with type 1 diabetes.

This clone was observed a few times. V is TRBV15 and J is TRBJ2-7; D uncertain. Deletions cut 1 base from V and 4 bases from J, with 8 bases between. Germline V gene sequence: CDR1 LNHNV, CDR2 YYDKDF (reference sequence). The length of the CDR3 is 13 residues. This chain's CDR3 is CATSRAEQYEQYF. CDR3 in DNA: TGTGCCACCAGCAGAGCGGAACAGTACGAGCAGTACTTC.

The gene calls are TRBV9 and TRBJ1-3; possibly TRBD1 for D (6 bases). The ends were cut back, 0 bases at V and 0 bases at J, with 10 bases in the middle. Germline-derived CDR1 and CDR2 are SGDLS and YYNGEE. This CDR3 contains 16 residues. In DNA form, the CDR3 reads TGTGCCAGCAGCGTAGAAGGGACAATCTCTGGAAACACCATATATTTT. Its translation: CASSVEGTISGNTIYF.

This clone was counted between two and nine times. This chain connects TRBV7-3 to TRBJ1-2, with 8 positions matching TRBD1. This CDR3 is 14 amino acids long. V shed 2 bases, J shed 8 bases, and the junction held 7 bases outside the gene matches. Germline assignment: CDR1 SGHTA and CDR2 FQGTGA. Written as DNA, the CDR3 is TGTGCCAGCAGCTTAGGGGACAGGATAGGAGGCTACACCTTC. It specifies CASSLGDRIGGYTF.

The gene calls are TRBV27 and TRBJ1-2; D call uncertain. The CDR3 is made up of 14 amino acids. The V and J ends lost 6 bases and 6 bases respectively, with 17 bases between them. Germline V lookup: CDR1 MNHEY, CDR2 SMNVEV (reference sequence). CDR3 coding DNA: TGTGCCAGCAGCCGACGAAATGGACTCCATGGCTACACCTTC. This codes for CASSRRNGLHGYTF.

The rearrangement joins TRBV6-5 to TRBJ2-7; D may be TRBD1 (6 bases). Germline CDR1 is MNHEY and CDR2 is SVGAGI. This CDR3 has 15 amino acids. With 2 bases removed from V and 3 bases from J, the gap between germline ends came to 14 bases. The CDR3 DNA follows: TGTGCCAGCAGTTACCAAACGACAGGAAACTACGAGCAGTACTTC. Encoded protein: CASSYQTTGNYEQYF.